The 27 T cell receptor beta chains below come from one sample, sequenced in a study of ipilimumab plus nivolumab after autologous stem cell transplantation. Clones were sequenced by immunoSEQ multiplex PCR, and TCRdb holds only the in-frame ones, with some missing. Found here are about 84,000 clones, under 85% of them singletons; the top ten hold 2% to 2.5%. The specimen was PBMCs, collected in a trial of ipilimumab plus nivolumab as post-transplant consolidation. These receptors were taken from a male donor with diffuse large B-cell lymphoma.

This CDR3 is CASSFGRRVRSYNSPLHF. The CDR3 bases are TGTGCCAGCAGCTTTGGCAGGAGAGTAAGATCCTATAATTCACCCCTCCACTTT. This chain connects TRBV5-5 to TRBJ1-6; no definite D call. The germline CDR1 and CDR2 sequences are SGHKS and YYEKEE (reference sequence). This CDR3 spans 18 amino acids. Trimming shortened V by 2 bases and J by 1 base, and 16 bases separated the two germline ends.

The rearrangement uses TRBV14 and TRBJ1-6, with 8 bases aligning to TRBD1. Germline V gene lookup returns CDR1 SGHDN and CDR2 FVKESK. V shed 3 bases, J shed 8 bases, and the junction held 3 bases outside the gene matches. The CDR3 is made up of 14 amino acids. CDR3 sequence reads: CASSHGTGHSPLHF. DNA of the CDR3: TGTGCCAGCAGCCACGGGACAGGACATTCACCCCTCCACTTT.

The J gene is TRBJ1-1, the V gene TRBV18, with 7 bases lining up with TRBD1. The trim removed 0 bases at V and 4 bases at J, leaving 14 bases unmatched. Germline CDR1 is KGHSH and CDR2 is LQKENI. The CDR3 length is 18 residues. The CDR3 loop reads CASSPPDRNPHYFTEAFF. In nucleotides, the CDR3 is TGTGCCAGCTCACCACCGGACAGGAATCCGCATTACTTCACTGAAGCTTTCTTT.

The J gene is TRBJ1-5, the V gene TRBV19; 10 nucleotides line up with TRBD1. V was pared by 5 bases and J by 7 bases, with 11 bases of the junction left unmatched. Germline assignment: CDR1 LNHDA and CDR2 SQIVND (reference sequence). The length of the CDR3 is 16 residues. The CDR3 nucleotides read TGTGCCAGTAGTCCTCAGCCGGGACAGGGGTACCAGCCCCAGCATTTT. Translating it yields CASSPQPGQGYQPQHF.

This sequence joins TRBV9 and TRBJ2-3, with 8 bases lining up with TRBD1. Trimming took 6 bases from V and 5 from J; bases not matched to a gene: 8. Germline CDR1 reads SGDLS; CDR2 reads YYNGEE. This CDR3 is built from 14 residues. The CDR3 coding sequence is TGTGCCAGCAATCGGGACAGGCCCAAAGATACGCAGTATTTT. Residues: CASNRDRPKDTQYF. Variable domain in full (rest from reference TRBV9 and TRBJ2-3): DSGVTQTPKHLITATGQRVTLRCSPRSGDLSVYWYQQSLDQGLQFLIQYYNGEERAKGNILERFSAQQFPDLHSELNLSSLELGDSALYFCASNRDRPKDTQYFGPGTRLTVL.

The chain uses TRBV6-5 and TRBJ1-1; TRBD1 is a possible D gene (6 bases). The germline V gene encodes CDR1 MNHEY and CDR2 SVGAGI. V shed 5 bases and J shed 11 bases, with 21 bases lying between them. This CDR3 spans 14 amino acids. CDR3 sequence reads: CASSRLGYGGIAFF. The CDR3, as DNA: TGTGCCAGCAGTCGGCTGGGTTATGGGGGCATCGCTTTCTTT.

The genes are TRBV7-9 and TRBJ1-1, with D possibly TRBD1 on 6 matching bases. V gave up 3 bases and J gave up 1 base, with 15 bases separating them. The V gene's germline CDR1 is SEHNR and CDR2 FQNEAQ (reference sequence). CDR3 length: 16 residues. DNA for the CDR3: TGTGCCAGCAGCTTCAGGGGATTGGGGAGGAACACTGAAGCTTTCTTT. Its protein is CASSFRGLGRNTEAFF.

The CDR3 loop is CASSLVASGGANEQFF. The CDR3 DNA reads TGCGCCAGCAGCTTGGTCGCGAGCGGGGGGGCGAATGAGCAGTTCTTC. The V gene is TRBV5-1, the J gene TRBJ2-1; TRBD2 matches at 10 bases. The germline gives CDR1 SGHRS, CDR2 YFSETQ. Unmatched junction bases numbered 7, after V lost 0 bases and J lost 7 bases. This CDR3 is built from 16 residues.

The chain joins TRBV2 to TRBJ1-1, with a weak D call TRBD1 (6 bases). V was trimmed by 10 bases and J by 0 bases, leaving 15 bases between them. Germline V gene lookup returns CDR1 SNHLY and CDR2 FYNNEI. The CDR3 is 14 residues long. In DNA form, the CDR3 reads TGTGCCACTGGGGGCCTTCGGGTGAACACTGAAGCTTTCTTT. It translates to CATGGLRVNTEAFF.

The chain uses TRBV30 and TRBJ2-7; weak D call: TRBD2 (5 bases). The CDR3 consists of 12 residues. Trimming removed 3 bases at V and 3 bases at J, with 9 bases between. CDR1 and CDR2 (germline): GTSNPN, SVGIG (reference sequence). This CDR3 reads CAWSPAGYEQYF. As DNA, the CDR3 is TGTGCCTGGAGCCCCGCGGGCTACGAGCAGTACTTC.

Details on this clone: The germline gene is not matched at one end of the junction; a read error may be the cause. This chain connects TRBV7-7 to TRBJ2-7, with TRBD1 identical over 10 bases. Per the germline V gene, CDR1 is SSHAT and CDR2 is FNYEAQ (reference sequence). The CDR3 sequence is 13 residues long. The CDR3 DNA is TGTGCTAGCAGCCTGGACAGGGGGGACGAGCAGTACTTC. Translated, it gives CASSLDRGDEQYF. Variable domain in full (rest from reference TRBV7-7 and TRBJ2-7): GAGVSQSPRYKVTKRGQDVTLRCDPISSHATLYWYQQALGQGPEFLTYFNYEAQPDKSGLPSDRFSAERPEGSISTLTIQRTEQRDSAMYRCASSLDRGDEQYFGPGTRLTVT.

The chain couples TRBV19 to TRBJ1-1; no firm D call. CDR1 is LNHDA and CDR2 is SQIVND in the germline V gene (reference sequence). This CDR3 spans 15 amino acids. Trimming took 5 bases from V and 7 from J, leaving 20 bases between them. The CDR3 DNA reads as TGTGCCAGTAGTGGAGAAGGGAGGGTGAACGGTGAAGCTTTCTTT. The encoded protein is CASSGEGRVNGEAFF.

The CDR3 nucleotides are TGTGCCAGCTCACCGGACGGAACAGATACGCAGTATTTT. It specifies CASSPDGTDTQYF. The rearrangement uses TRBV18 and TRBJ2-3; no clear D gene. Germline CDR1 reads KGHSH; CDR2 reads LQKENI. This CDR3 has 13 amino acids. The germline V and J ends were trimmed by 3 bases and 3 bases, with 7 bases remaining between them.

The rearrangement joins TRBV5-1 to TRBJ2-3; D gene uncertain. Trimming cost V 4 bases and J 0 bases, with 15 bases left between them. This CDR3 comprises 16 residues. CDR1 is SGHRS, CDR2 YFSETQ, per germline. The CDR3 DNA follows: TGCGCCAGCAGCCCCCCCGCAGCCGCTAGCACAGATACGCAGTATTTT. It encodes CASSPPAAASTDTQYF. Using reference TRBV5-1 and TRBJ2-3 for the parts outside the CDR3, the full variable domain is KAGVTQTPRYLIKTRGQQVTLSCSPISGHRSVSWYQQTPGQGLQFLFEYFSETQRNKGNFPGRFSGRQFSNSRSEMNVSTLELGDSALYLCASSPPAAASTDTQYFGPGTRLTVL.

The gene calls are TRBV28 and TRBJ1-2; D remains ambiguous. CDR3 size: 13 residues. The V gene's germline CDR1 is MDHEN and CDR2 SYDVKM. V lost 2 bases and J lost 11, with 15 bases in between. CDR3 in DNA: TGTGCCAGCAGTTTAGATGACCGCAGCCGGTACACCTTC. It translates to CASSLDDRSRYTF.

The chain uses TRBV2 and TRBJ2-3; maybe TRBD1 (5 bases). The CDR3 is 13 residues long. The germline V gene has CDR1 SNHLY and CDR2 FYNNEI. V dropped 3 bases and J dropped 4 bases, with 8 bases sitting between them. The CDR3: CASSDQGSDTQYF. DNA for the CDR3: TGTGCCAGCAGTGACCAGGGTTCAGATACGCAGTATTTT.

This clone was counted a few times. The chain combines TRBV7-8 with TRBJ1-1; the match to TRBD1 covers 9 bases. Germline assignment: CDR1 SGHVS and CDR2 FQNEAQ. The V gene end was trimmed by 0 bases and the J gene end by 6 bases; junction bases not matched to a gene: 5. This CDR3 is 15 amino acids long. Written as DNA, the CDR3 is TGTGCCAGCAGCTTAGCGGGACAGGGTAGCCCTGAAGCTTTCTTT. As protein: CASSLAGQGSPEAFF. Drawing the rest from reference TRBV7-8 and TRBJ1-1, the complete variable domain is GAGVSQSPRYKVAKRGQDVALRCDPISGHVSLFWYQQALGQGPEFLTYFQNEAQLDKSGLPSDRFFAERPEGSVSTLKIQRTQQEDSAVYLCASSLAGQGSPEAFFGQGTRLTVV.

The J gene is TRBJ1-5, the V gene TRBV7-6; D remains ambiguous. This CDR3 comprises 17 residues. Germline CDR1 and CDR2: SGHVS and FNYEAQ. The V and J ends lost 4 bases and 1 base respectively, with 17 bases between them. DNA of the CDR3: TGTGCCAGCAGCTCCCGTCCGCAGGAATCGAGCAATCAGCCCCAGCATTTT. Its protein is CASSSRPQESSNQPQHF. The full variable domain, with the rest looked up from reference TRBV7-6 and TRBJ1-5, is GAGVSQSPRYKVTKRGQDVALRCDPISGHVSLYWYRQALGQGPEFLTYFNYEAQQDKSGLPNDRFSAERPEGSISTLTIQRTEQRDSAMYRCASSSRPQESSNQPQHFGDGTRLSIL.

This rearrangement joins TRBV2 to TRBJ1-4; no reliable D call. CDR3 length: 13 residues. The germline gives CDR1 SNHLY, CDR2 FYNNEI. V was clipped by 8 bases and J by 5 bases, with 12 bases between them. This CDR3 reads CASSYRLNEKLFF. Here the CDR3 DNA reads TGTGCCAGCTCCTACAGATTAAATGAAAAACTGTTTTTT.

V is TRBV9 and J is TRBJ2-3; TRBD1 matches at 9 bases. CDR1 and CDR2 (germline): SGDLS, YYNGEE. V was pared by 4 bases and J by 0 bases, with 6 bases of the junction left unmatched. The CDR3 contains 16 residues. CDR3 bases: TGTGCCAGCAGCTTACGACAGGGGGGAAGCACAGATACGCAGTATTTT. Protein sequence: CASSLRQGGSTDTQYF. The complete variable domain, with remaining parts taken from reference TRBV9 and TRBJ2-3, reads DSGVTQTPKHLITATGQRVTLRCSPRSGDLSVYWYQQSLDQGLQFLIQYYNGEERAKGNILERFSAQQFPDLHSELNLSSLELGDSALYFCASSLRQGGSTDTQYFGPGTRLTVL.

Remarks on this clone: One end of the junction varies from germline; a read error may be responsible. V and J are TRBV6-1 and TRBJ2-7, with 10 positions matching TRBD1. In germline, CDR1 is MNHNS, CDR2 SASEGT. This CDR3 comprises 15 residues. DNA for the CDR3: TGTGCCAGCAGGGAAGCGGGACAGGGGAGTCTCGAGCAGTACTTC. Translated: CASREAGQGSLEQYF.

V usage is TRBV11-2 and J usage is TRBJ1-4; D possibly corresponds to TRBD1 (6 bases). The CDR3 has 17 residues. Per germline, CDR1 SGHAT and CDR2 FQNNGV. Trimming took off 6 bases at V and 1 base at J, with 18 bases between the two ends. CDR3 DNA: TGTGCCAGCAGAAAAGGCGGGGGGCGGAGAACTAATGAAAAACTGTTTTTT. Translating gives CASRKGGGRRTNEKLFF.

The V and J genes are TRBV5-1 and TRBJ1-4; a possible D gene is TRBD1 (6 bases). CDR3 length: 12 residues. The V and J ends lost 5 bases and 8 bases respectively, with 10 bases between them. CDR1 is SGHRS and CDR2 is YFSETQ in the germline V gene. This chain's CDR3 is CASSETGEKLFF. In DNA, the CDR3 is TGCGCCAGCAGTGAAACAGGGGAAAAACTGTTTTTT.

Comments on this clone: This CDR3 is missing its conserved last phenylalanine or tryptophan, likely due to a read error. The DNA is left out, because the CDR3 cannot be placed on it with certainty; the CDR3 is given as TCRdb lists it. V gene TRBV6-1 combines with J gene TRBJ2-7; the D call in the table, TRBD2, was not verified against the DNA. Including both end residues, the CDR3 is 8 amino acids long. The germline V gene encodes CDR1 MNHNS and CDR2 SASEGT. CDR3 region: CAWAEGAL.

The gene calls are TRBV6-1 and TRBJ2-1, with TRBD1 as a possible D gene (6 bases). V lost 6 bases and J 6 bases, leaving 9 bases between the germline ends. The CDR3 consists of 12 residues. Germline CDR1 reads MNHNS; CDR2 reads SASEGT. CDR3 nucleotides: TGTGCCAGCAGCAGACAGGTCAATGAGCAGTTCTTC. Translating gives CASSRQVNEQFF.

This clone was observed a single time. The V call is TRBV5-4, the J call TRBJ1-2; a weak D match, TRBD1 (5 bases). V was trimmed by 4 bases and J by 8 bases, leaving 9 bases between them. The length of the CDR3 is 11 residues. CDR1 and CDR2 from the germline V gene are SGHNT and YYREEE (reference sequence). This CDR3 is CASSGRAGYTF. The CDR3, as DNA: TGTGCCAGCAGCGGCAGGGCGGGCTACACCTTC.

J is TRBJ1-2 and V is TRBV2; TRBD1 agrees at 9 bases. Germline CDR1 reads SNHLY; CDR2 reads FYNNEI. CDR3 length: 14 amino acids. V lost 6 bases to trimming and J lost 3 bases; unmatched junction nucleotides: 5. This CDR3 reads CASSQQGADYGYTF. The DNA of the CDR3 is TGTGCCAGCAGCCAACAGGGGGCCGACTATGGCTACACCTTC.